This paragraph covers one T cell receptor (beta chain) sequence. Its antigen is undetermined. Only in-frame clones appear in the TCRdb table, and some are missing; sequencing was by immunoSEQ multiplex PCR. The table has some 10,000 clones, approximately 86% seen once. This specimen belongs to a study of T cells after posttransplantation cyclophosphamide. Treatment was busulfan-fludarabine conditioning, a marrow graft, and cyclophosphamide on days +3 and +4. General study results and limits: Recipient CMV seropositivity and CMV reactivation strongly tracked TRB clonality. Later blood repertoires were often dominated by clones from the donor CD8+ memory compartment. Skin or GI-infiltrating T cells shared few TRB sequences with blood.

This clonotype originated in a male patient younger than 45 who received an allogeneic stem cell transplant from a related donor, was CMV-positive, and had acute GVHD only. Some T cells may have originated in the graft donor. Material: CD4+ T cells sorted from PBMCs, obtained after allogeneic stem cell transplant with posttransplant cyclophosphamide.

The CDR3 reads CASSPRGGGNTGELFF. As DNA, the CDR3 is TGTGCCAGCTCACCACGGGGCGGGGGCAACACCGGGGAGCTGTTTTTT. The rearrangement joins TRBV18 to TRBJ2-2, with D tentatively TRBD2 (7 bases). Germline lookup yields CDR1 KGHSH and CDR2 LQKENI. There are 16 residues in the CDR3. V lost 1 base and J 2 bases, leaving 11 bases between the germline ends.